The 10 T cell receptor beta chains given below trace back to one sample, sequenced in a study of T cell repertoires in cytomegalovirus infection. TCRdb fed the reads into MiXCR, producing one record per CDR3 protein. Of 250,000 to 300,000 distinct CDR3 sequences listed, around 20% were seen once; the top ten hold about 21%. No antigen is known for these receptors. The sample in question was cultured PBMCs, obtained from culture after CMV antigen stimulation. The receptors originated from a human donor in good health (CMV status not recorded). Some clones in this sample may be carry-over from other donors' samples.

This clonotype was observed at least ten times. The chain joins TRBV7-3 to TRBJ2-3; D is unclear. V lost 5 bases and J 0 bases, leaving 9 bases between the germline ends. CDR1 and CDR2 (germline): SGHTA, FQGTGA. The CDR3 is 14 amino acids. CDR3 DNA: TGTGCCAGCAGCCATCCCCCCAGCACAGATACGCAGTATTTT. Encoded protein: CASSHPPSTDTQYF.

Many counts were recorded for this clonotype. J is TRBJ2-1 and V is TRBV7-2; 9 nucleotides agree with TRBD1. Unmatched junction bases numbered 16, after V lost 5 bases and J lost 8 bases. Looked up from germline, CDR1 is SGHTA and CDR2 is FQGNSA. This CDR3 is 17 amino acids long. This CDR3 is CASSPGQGRSVGDEQFF. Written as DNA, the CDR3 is TGTGCCAGCAGCCCGGGACAGGGACGGTCGGTCGGAGATGAGCAGTTCTTC. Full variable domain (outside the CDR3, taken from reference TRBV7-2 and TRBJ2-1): GAGVSQSPSNKVTEKGKDVELRCDPISGHTALYWYRQSLGQGLEFLIYFQGNSAPDKSGLPSDRFSAERTGGSVSTLTIQRTQQEDSAVYLCASSPGQGRSVGDEQFFGPGTRLTVL.

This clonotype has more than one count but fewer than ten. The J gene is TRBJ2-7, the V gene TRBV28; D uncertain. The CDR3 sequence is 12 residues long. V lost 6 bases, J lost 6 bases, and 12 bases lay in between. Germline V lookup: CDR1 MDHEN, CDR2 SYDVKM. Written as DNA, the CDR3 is TGTGCCAGCAGGTCAGGTTCACTCGAGCAGTACTTC. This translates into CASRSGSLEQYF.

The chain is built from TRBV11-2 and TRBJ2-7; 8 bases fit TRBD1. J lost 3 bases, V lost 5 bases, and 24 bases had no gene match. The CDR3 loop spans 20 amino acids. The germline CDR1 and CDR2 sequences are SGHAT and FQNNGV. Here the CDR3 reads CASSPYKVDRVGIEIYEQYV. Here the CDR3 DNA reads TGTGCCAGCAGCCCATACAAGGTGGACAGGGTGGGAATTGAGATCTACGAGCAGTACGTC.

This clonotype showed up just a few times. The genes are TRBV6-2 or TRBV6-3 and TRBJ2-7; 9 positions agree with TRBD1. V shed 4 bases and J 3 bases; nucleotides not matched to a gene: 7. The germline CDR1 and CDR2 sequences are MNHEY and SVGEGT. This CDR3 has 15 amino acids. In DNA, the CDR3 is TGTGCCAGCAGTTCGGGACAGGGAAATTTCTACGAGCAGTACGTC. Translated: CASSSGQGNFYEQYV.

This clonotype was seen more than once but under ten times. The CDR3, as DNA: TGTGCCAGTAGTCCGGGACAGTACTACGAGCAGTACTTC. This encodes CASSPGQYYEQYF. V is TRBV19 and J is TRBJ2-7; 7 positions agree with TRBD1. Germline-derived CDR1 and CDR2 are LNHDA and SQIVND (reference sequence). The CDR3 sequence is 13 residues long. V was pared by 5 bases and J by 3 bases, with 4 bases of the junction left unmatched.

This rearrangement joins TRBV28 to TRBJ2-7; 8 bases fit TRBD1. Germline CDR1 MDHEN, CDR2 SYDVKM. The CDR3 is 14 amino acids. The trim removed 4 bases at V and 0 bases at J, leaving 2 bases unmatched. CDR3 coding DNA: TGTGCCAGCAGTTCGCAGGGGGCCTCCTACGAGCAGTACGTC. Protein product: CASSSQGASYEQYV.

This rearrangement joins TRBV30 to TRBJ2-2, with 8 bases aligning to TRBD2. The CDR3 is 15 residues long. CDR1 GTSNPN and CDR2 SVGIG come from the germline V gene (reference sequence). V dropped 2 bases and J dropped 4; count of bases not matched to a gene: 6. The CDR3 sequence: CAWSSLGTSTGELFF. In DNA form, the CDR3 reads TGTGCCTGGAGTTCCCTCGGGACTAGCACCGGGGAGCTGTTTTTT.

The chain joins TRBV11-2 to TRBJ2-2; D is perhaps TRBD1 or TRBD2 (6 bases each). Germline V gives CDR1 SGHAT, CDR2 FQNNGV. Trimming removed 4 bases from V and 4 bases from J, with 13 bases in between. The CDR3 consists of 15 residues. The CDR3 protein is CASSYRWGATGELFF. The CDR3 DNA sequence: TGTGCCAGCAGCTACCGATGGGGGGCCACCGGGGAGCTGTTTTTT.

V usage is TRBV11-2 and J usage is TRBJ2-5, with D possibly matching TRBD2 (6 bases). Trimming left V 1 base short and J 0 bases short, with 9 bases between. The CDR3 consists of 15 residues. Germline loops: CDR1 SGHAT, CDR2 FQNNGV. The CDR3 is CASSLVQRDQETQYF. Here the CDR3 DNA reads TGTGCCAGCAGCTTAGTTCAGCGGGACCAAGAGACCCAGTACTTC.